This TCR beta chain was found in a study of long-term antiretroviral therapy in people with HIV. It was version v3.0 of the immunoSEQ assay that was run at survey level. Some clones are missing from TCRdb's copy, which holds only in-frame ones; the method was immunoSEQ multiplex PCR. Of about 10,000 clones in the sample, over 75% are singletons; the top ten hold approximately 19%. Germline V CDR1 and CDR2: SGHNT, YYREEE (reference sequence). Trimming stripped 3 bases from V and 1 base from J, with 10 bases between. This CDR3 is 14 amino acids long. The TCR comes from a man in his forties with HIV. Sequencing was performed on unsorted PBMCs, taken 0.7 years after starting antiretroviral therapy. The chain joins TRBV5-4 to TRBJ2-5, with D possibly TRBD2 on 6 matching bases. The CDR3 coding sequence is TGTGCCAGCAGCTCGGGACTTAGCCAAGAGACCCAGTACTTC. This sequence encodes CASSSGLSQETQYF.